A selection of T cell receptor beta chains follows, all from one sample in a study of cytomegalovirus exposure and HLA in healthy donors. This table comes from immunoSEQ multiplex PCR, and its TCRdb copy is limited to in-frame clones, with some not included. The sample holds about 46,000 clones. Sequenced material: PBMCs. The source of these receptors is a woman between 40 and 50 years old in good health and CMV-seronegative. The CDR3 runs from the conserved cysteine through the conserved F or W. The D gene is left open where the match is weak.

j_gene,d_gene,v_gene,CDR3aa,CDR3nt
TRBJ2-5,TRBD2,TRBV19,CASSTSGTKGETQYF,TGTGCCAGTAGTACGTCCGGGACTAAGGGGGAGACCCAGTACTTC
TRBJ2-5,TRBD2,TRBV7-3,CASSPDGTSGETQYF,TGTGCCAGCAGCCCAGACGGGACTAGCGGGGAGACCCAGTACTTC
TRBJ2-1,TRBD2,TRBV4-3,CASSKEGSGRASYNEQFF,TGCGCCAGCAGCAAAGAGGGTAGCGGGAGGGCCTCGTACAATGAGCAGTTCTTC
TRBJ1-5,.,TRBV19,CASSPLGGFNQPQHF,TGTGCCAGTAGTCCACTCGGGGGGTTCAATCAGCCCCAGCATTTT
TRBJ2-3,.,TRBV10-3,CAISDVSREEDTQYF,TGTGCCATCAGTGATGTAAGTAGAGAAGAAGATACGCAGTATTTT
TRBJ1-5,.,TRBV4-3,CASSQDRGISNQPQHF,TGCGCCAGCAGCCAAGATAGAGGGATCAGCAATCAGCCCCAGCATTTT
TRBJ2-5,.,TRBV20-1,CSASGRETQYF,TGCAGTGCTAGCGGGAGAGAGACCCAGTACTTC
TRBJ2-7,.,TRBV11-2,CASSLISAGLVEQYF,TGTGCCAGCAGCTTGATCTCGGCGGGATTGGTCGAGCAGTACTTC
TRBJ2-1,TRBD1,TRBV27,CASSPGQGWDEQFF,TGTGCCAGCAGCCCGGGACAGGGGTGGGATGAGCAGTTCTTC
TRBJ2-6,.,TRBV9,CASSVGGGRSGANVLTF,TGTGCCAGCAGCGTAGGGGGTGGGAGGTCTGGGGCCAACGTCCTGACTTTC
TRBJ1-2,TRBD1,TRBV28,CASGRGRSDGYTF,TGTGCCAGCGGCAGGGGGCGATCAGATGGCTACACCTTC
TRBJ2-7,.,TRBV5-1,CASSLEGPGGYEQSF,TGCGCCAGCAGCTTGGAAGGCCCGGGGGGCTACGAGCAGTCCTTC
TRBJ1-1,TRBD1,TRBV14,CASSPSVQGMNTEAFF,TGTGCCAGCAGCCCCTCAGTACAGGGGATGAACACTGAAGCTTTCTTT
TRBJ2-7,TRBD2,TRBV18,CASSPGLEDEQYF,TGTGCCAGCTCACCGGGACTAGAAGACGAGCAGTACTTC
TRBJ2-7,TRBD2,TRBV7-6,CASSSLSGTSIDYEQYF,TGTGCCAGCAGTTCCCTCTCCGGGACTAGCATTGACTACGAGCAGTACTTC
TRBJ1-1,TRBD1,TRBV18,CASSQIGTGLNTEAFF,TGTGCCAGCTCACAAATCGGGACAGGGTTGAACACTGAAGCTTTCTTT
TRBJ2-2,TRBD2,TRBV7-6,CASSLLRESGELFF,TGTGCCAGCAGCTTACTGCGGGAGTCCGGGGAGCTGTTTTTT
TRBJ1-1,TRBD1,TRBV7-9,CASSLGTEEAFF,TGTGCCAGCAGCCTTGGGACAGAAGAAGCTTTCTTT
TRBJ2-5,TRBD2,TRBV11-3,CASSLGGSETQYF,TGTGCCAGCAGCTTAGGCGGGAGTGAGACCCAGTACTTC
TRBJ1-2,.,TRBV6-1,CASSAVYGYTF,TGTGCCAGCAGTGCGGTCTATGGCTACACCTTC
TRBJ1-1,TRBD1,TRBV5-4,CASSLPGTGAAVAFF,TGTGCCAGCAGCTTGCCCGGGACAGGGGCCGCTGTAGCTTTCTTT
TRBJ1-1,TRBD1,TRBV19,CASSMAPGTGGLNTEAFF,TGTGCCAGTAGTATGGCTCCCGGGACAGGGGGCTTGAACACTGAAGCTTTCTTT
TRBJ2-7,TRBD2,TRBV11-3,CASSFLAGPSYEQYF,TGTGCCAGCAGTTTTCTAGCGGGCCCCTCCTACGAGCAGTACTTC
TRBJ2-5,.,TRBV4-1,CASSQVPSDQETQYF,TGCGCCAGCAGCCAAGTCCCTAGCGACCAAGAGACCCAGTACTTC
TRBJ1-1,TRBD1,TRBV6-5,CASSSSGGTEAFF,TGTGCCAGCAGTTCTTCAGGGGGCACTGAAGCTTTCTTT
TRBJ2-7,TRBD2,TRBV19,CASSPTSASYEQYF,TGTGCCAGTAGCCCGACTAGCGCCTCCTACGAGCAGTACTTC
TRBJ2-6,TRBD1,TRBV28,CASRAPPGQALSGANVLTF,TGTGCCAGCAGAGCGCCACCGGGACAGGCCCTGTCTGGGGCCAACGTCCTGACTTTC
TRBJ1-1,.,TRBV28,CASSLRGAWDTEAFF,TGTGCCAGCAGTTTACGGGGGGCGTGGGACACTGAAGCTTTCTTT
TRBJ2-2,TRBD2,TRBV11-1,CASSRGLAGTNTGELFF,TGTGCCAGCAGCCGCGGACTAGCGGGAACGAACACCGGGGAGCTGTTTTTT
TRBJ1-1,.,TRBV18,CASSLQVNTEAFF,TGTGCCAGCTCACTTCAGGTGAACACTGAAGCTTTCTTT
TRBJ1-2,.,TRBV6-5,CASSYSNRGGYGYTF,TGTGCCAGCAGTTACTCGAATAGGGGAGGGTATGGCTACACCTTC
TRBJ1-5,TRBD1,TRBV27,CASSARQGHPNQPQHF,TGTGCCAGCAGTGCCCGACAGGGGCACCCTAATCAGCCCCAGCATTTT
TRBJ2-2,.,TRBV7-8,CASSSDYPPNTGELFF,TGTGCCAGCAGCTCCGACTACCCCCCGAACACCGGGGAGCTGTTTTTT
TRBJ2-1,TRBD2,TRBV4-1,CASSQAGTSGYNEQFF,TGCGCCAGCAGCCAAGCCGGGACTAGCGGCTACAATGAGCAGTTCTTC
TRBJ2-5,TRBD2,TRBV4-2,CASSQDKAGEGYQETQYF,TGTGCCAGCAGCCAAGATAAGGCGGGAGAGGGGTACCAAGAGACCCAGTACTTC
TRBJ2-1,.,TRBV9,CASSAGARRADGNEQFF,TGTGCCAGCAGCGCGGGAGCCCGACGTGCCGATGGCAATGAGCAGTTCTTC
TRBJ2-2,.,TRBV7-2,CASSYQQGTGELFF,TGTGCCAGCAGCTACCAACAGGGCACCGGGGAGCTGTTTTTT
TRBJ1-2,TRBD1,TRBV11-2,CASSRDRGPGYTF,TGTGCCAGCAGCCGGGACAGGGGACCTGGCTACACCTTC
TRBJ1-1,TRBD1,TRBV6-5,CASSYPGQLSEAFF,TGTGCCAGCAGTTACCCGGGACAGCTCTCTGAAGCTTTCTTT
TRBJ2-7,.,TRBV5-4,CASSAGPYEQYF,TGTGCCAGCTCCGCAGGGCCCTACGAGCAGTACTTC
TRBJ2-5,TRBD1,TRBV5-1,CASSLGQGIQETQYF,TGCGCCAGCAGCTTAGGACAGGGTATCCAAGAGACCCAGTACTTC
TRBJ1-5,TRBD1,TRBV6-6,CASSYSITGARPQHF,TGTGCCAGCAGTTACTCTATAACAGGGGCCCGGCCCCAGCATTTT
TRBJ1-1,.,TRBV7-2,CASSSDTEAFF,TGTGCCAGCAGCTCCGACACTGAAGCTTTCTTT
TRBJ2-4,TRBD1,TRBV9,CASSVGGQGANIQYF,TGTGCCAGCAGCGTAGGTGGACAGGGGGCCAACATTCAGTACTTC
TRBJ2-7,TRBD1,TRBV5-1,CASSLGASTGVEQYF,TGCGCCAGCAGCTTGGGGGCCTCGACAGGGGTCGAGCAGTACTTC
TRBJ1-2,TRBD1,TRBV28,CASSLDRARGYTF,TGTGCCAGCAGTTTGGACAGGGCGCGAGGCTACACCTTC
TRBJ2-5,TRBD2,TRBV10-3,CAIRAAGTTGETQYF,TGTGCCATCAGAGCTGCCGGGACTACTGGGGAGACCCAGTACTTC
TRBJ1-1,.,TRBV9,CASSGDTEAFF,TGTGCCAGCTCAGGGGACACTGAAGCTTTCTTT
TRBJ1-5,.,TRBV30,CAWSVPRLSNQPQHF,TGTGCCTGGAGTGTACCGAGGCTTAGCAATCAGCCCCAGCATTTT
TRBJ2-7,TRBD2,TRBV5-1,CASSFTPGPSGIYEQYF,TGCGCCAGCAGCTTCACCCCCGGACCTAGCGGGATATACGAGCAGTACTTC
TRBJ1-1,.,TRBV5-5,CASSFGANTEAFF,TGTGCCAGCAGCTTTGGGGCGAACACTGAAGCTTTCTTT
TRBJ2-2,TRBD1,TRBV10-3,CAIPRGQGGYGELFF,TGTGCCATCCCCCGGGGACAGGGAGGGTACGGGGAGCTGTTTTTT
TRBJ2-1,.,TRBV7-3,CASSSQGHDYNEQFF,TGTGCCAGCAGCTCACAGGGTCACGATTACAATGAGCAGTTCTTC